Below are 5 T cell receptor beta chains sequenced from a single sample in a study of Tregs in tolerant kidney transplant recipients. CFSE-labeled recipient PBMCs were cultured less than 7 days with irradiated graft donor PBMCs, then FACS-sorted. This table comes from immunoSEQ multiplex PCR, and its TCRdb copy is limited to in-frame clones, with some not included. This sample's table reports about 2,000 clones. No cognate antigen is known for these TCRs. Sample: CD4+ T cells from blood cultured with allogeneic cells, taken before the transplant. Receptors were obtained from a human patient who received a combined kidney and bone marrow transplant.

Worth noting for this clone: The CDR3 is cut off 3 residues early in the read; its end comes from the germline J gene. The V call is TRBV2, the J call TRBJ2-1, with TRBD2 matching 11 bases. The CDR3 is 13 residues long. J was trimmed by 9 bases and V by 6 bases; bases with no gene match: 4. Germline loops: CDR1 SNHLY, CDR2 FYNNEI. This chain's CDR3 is CASRPGTSGEQFF. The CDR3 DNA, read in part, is TGTGCCAGCAGACCCGGGACTAGCGGTGAG.

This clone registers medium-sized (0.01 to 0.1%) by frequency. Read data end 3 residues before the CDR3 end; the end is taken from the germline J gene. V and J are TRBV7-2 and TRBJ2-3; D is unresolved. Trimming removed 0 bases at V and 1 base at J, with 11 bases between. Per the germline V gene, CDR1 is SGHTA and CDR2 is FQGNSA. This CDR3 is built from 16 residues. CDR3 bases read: TGTGCCAGCAGCTTAGCGATTAGTATCGGCACAGATACG. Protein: CASSLAISIGTDT. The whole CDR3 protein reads CASSLAISIGTDTQYF.

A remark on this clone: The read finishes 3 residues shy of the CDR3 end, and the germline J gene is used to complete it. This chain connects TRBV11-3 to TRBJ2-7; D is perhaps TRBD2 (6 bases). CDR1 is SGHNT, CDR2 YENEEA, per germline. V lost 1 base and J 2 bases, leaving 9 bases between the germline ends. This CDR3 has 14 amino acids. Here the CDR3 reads CASSLGLGPYEQYF. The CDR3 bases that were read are TGTGCCAGCAGCTTAGGACTAGGACCCTACGAG.

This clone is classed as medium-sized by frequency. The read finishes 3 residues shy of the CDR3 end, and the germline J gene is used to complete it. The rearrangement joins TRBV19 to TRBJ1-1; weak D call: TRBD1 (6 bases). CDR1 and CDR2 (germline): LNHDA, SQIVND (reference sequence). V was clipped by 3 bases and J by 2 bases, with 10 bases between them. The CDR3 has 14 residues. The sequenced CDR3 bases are TGTGCCAGTAGTATGGGGGCCCCAAACACTGAA. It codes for CASSMGAPNTE. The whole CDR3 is CASSMGAPNTEAFF.

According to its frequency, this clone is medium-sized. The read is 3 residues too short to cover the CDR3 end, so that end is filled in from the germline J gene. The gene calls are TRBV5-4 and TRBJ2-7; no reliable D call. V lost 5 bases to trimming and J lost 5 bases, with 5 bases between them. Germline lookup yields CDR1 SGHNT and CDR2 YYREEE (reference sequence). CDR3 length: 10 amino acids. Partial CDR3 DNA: TGTGCCAGCAGGGGCGACGAG. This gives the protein CASRGDE. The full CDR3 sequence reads CASRGDEQYF.